Listed here are 16 T cell receptor beta chains from one sample, sequenced in a study of cytomegalovirus exposure and HLA in healthy donors. Measured with immunoSEQ multiplex PCR; TCRdb has only the in-frame clones, and not every one. Here the sample spans tens of thousands of clones, around 97% being singletons. Sequenced: PBMCs. These TCRs come from a man between 18 and 35 years old in good health and CMV-seronegative.

The chain has TRBV5-1 and TRBJ2-1; 10 positions match TRBD2. Germline CDR1 reads SGHRS; CDR2 reads YFSETQ. Trimming at V came to 0 bases and at J to 7 bases, leaving 4 bases not matched to a gene. There are 15 residues in the CDR3. The CDR3 region is CASSLEGTSVNEQFF. The DNA of the CDR3 is TGCGCCAGCAGCTTGGAAGGGACTAGCGTTAATGAGCAGTTCTTC.

This rearrangement joins TRBV6-6 to TRBJ1-1; D may be TRBD1 (5 bases). Germline lookup yields CDR1 MNHNY and CDR2 SVGAGI (reference sequence). The V gene lost 5 bases and the J gene lost 4 bases, with 11 bases spanning the gap. This CDR3 has 13 amino acids. This chain's CDR3 is CASSIRQGTEAFF. The CDR3 DNA reads TGTGCCAGCAGTATTAGGCAGGGCACTGAAGCTTTCTTT.

V is TRBV5-5 and J is TRBJ1-5; 10 bases align to TRBD1. J gave up 6 bases and V 4 bases, and 4 bases lay outside the gene matches. The V gene's germline CDR1 is SGHKS and CDR2 YYEKEE (reference sequence). The CDR3 spans 14 residues. Here the CDR3 DNA reads TGTGCCAGCAGCAGGACAGGGGGGAGTCAGCCCCAGCATTTT. Protein sequence: CASSRTGGSQPQHF.

This clone appeared a few times. The chain has TRBV19 and TRBJ1-2; TRBD1 is a possible D gene (6 bases). The CDR3 is made up of 15 amino acids. The V gene's germline CDR1 is LNHDA and CDR2 SQIVND (reference sequence). Trimming took 3 bases from V and 0 from J, leaving 11 bases between them. CDR3 residues: CASSIRQATNYGYTF. CDR3 nucleotides: TGTGCCAGTAGTATCCGACAGGCTACTAACTATGGCTACACCTTC.

J is TRBJ1-3 and V is TRBV6-1; D unresolved. Germline V gives CDR1 MNHNS, CDR2 SASEGT. The CDR3 totals 11 residues. V lost 11 bases and J lost 1, with 6 bases in between. The CDR3 coding sequence is TGTGCCGGGGAGTCTGGAAACACCATATATTTT. This encodes CAGESGNTIYF.

This chain links TRBV10-3 with TRBJ1-5; 9 positions agree with TRBD1. The CDR3 is 15 amino acids. CDR1 and CDR2 (germline): ENHRY, SYGVKD. With 6 bases clipped from V and 2 bases from J, the junction kept 5 bases outside the gene matches. The CDR3 spells CAIRPGQGGNQPQHF. The DNA for the CDR3 is TGTGCCATCAGGCCGGGACAGGGTGGCAATCAGCCCCAGCATTTT.

This clone occurred once. The chain employs TRBV18 and TRBJ2-1, with TRBD1 as a possible D gene (6 bases). This CDR3 contains 15 residues. CDR1 KGHSH and CDR2 LQKENI come from the germline V gene. Trimming took 4 bases from V and 1 from J, leaving 11 bases between them. Written as DNA, the CDR3 is TGTGCCAGCTCACAGACAGGTTCTTCCTACAATGAGCAGTTCTTC. This sequence encodes CASSQTGSSYNEQFF.

This rearrangement joins TRBV6-5 to TRBJ1-5, with 8 bases that match TRBD1. This CDR3 has 14 residues. Trimming took 6 bases from V and 2 from J; bases not matched to a gene: 3. The germline V gene has CDR1 MNHEY and CDR2 SVGAGI. Written as DNA, the CDR3 is TGTGCCAGCAGAGACAGGGGAGGCAATCAGCCCCAGCATTTT. It specifies CASRDRGGNQPQHF.

This clone was observed once. V is TRBV2 and J is TRBJ2-2; D gene ambiguous. The CDR3 runs 14 residues. The germline gives CDR1 SNHLY, CDR2 FYNNEI. V was cut by 5 bases and J by 0 bases, with 7 bases left in between. The CDR3 here is CASSLWPNTGELFF. The CDR3 bases are TGTGCCAGCAGTTTATGGCCGAACACCGGGGAGCTGTTTTTT.

This rearrangement joins TRBV18 to TRBJ2-5; 7 bases are shared with TRBD1. Germline assignment: CDR1 KGHSH and CDR2 LQKENI. The CDR3 length is 15 residues. Trimming removed 3 bases from V and 3 bases from J; junction bases left unmatched: 7. The DNA for the CDR3 is TGTGCCAGCTCACCCCGGACAGGTCTAAAAGAGACCCAGTACTTC. Protein sequence: CASSPRTGLKETQYF.

This clone showed up just once. V usage is TRBV6-5 and J usage is TRBJ1-2, with 9 bases lining up with TRBD1. V dropped 5 bases and J dropped 4; count of bases not matched to a gene: 8. Germline V lookup: CDR1 MNHEY, CDR2 SVGAGI. CDR3 length equals 15 residues. CDR3 in amino acids: CASSLTTGGTYGYTF. The CDR3 coding sequence is TGTGCCAGCAGTCTGACGACAGGGGGGACCTATGGCTACACCTTC.

The rearrangement uses TRBV4-1 and TRBJ1-1, with D possibly being TRBD1 (6 bases). This CDR3 is 13 amino acids long. Per the germline V gene, CDR1 is MGHRA and CDR2 is YSYEKL. Deletions cut 8 bases from V and 2 bases from J, with 12 bases between. The CDR3 loop reads CASDTGTNTEAFF. The CDR3 DNA is TGCGCCAGCGACACCGGGACAAACACTGAAGCTTTCTTT.

This chain uses TRBV6-5 with TRBJ1-1; TRBD1 matches 7 bases. In germline, CDR1 is MNHEY, CDR2 SVGAGI. V dropped 9 bases and J dropped 9; count of bases not matched to a gene: 13. The CDR3 sequence is 13 residues long. This chain's CDR3 is CARQLRQGSQAFF. The CDR3 DNA sequence: TGTGCCAGACAATTAAGACAGGGATCGCAAGCTTTCTTT.

The J gene is TRBJ1-2, the V gene TRBV7-2; tentatively, D is TRBD1 (6 bases). There are 13 residues in the CDR3. Germline CDR1 reads SGHTA; CDR2 reads FQGNSA. Trimming left V 7 bases short and J 6 bases short, with 15 bases between. CDR3 bases: TGTGCCAGCACACCGGGACACGGCAATGGCTACACCTTC. This codes for CASTPGHGNGYTF.

This chain uses TRBV5-4 with TRBJ2-5; a possible D gene is TRBD1 (5 bases). This CDR3 contains 14 residues. V lost 4 bases and J 3 bases, leaving 13 bases between the germline ends. Germline values: CDR1 SGHNT, CDR2 YYREEE (reference sequence). This CDR3 reads CASSPTGRKETQYF. Written as DNA, the CDR3 is TGTGCCAGCAGCCCTACAGGAAGGAAAGAGACCCAGTACTTC.

V is TRBV4-1 and J is TRBJ2-7; D remains ambiguous. From germline, CDR1 is MGHRA and CDR2 YSYEKL. This CDR3 is 16 amino acids long. V gave up 1 base and J gave up 1 base, with 14 bases separating them. The CDR3 DNA reads as TGCGCCAGCAGCCAAGTTGGTGTCAGGTCGTCCTACGAGCAGTACTTC. Its translation: CASSQVGVRSSYEQYF.